The 25 T cell receptor beta chains below come from one sample, sequenced in a study of T cell responses to AZD1222 COVID-19 vaccine. Repertoires were generated with immunoSEQ multiplex PCR, while TCRdb's copy carries only in-frame clones and drops some. The table lists 120,000 or so clones, about nine tenths of them singletons. This specimen was peripheral blood, taken on day 0 of MenACWY control vaccination. The receptors shown here come from an adult in good health.

J is TRBJ2-7 and V is TRBV14; D ambiguous. The length of the CDR3 is 13 residues. Trimming removed 0 bases from V and 7 bases from J, with 10 bases in between. Germline-derived CDR1 and CDR2 are SGHDN and FVKESK. The CDR3 loop reads CASSQEPRWEQYF. The DNA for the CDR3 is TGTGCCAGCAGCCAAGAGCCAAGGTGGGAGCAGTACTTC.

V and J are TRBV27 and TRBJ2-2, with D unclear. The germline CDR1 and CDR2 sequences are MNHEY and SMNVEV (reference sequence). This CDR3 is built from 14 residues. Trimming removed 3 bases at V and 4 bases at J, with 9 bases between. CDR3 amino acids: CASSLSSITGELFF. CDR3 nucleotides: TGTGCCAGCAGTTTGAGTAGTATCACCGGGGAGCTGTTTTTT.

This chain joins TRBV29-1 and TRBJ2-5; D is undetermined. Germline CDR1 is SQVTM and CDR2 is ANQGSEA. This CDR3 region has 13 residues. V was cut by 7 bases and J by 2 bases, with 14 bases left in between. CDR3 protein: CSAYVQGQETQYF. The CDR3 coding sequence is TGCAGCGCCTACGTACAAGGACAAGAGACCCAGTACTTC. The whole variable domain, remainder taken from reference TRBV29-1 and TRBJ2-5, is SAVISQKPSRDICQRGTSLTIQCQVDSQVTMMFWYRQQPGQSLTLIATANQGSEATYESGFVIDKFPISRPNLTFSTLTVSNMSPEDSSIYLCSAYVQGQETQYFGPGTRLLVL.

The chain has TRBV19 and TRBJ1-4; no clear D gene. Between the trimmed V and J ends, which lost 4 bases and 3 bases, there was a span of 9 bases. Germline assignment: CDR1 LNHDA and CDR2 SQIVND (reference sequence). This CDR3 has 14 residues. For the CDR3, the DNA is TGTGCCAGTAGTAAGGGTCGGGCTAATGAAAAACTGTTTTTT. Translation: CASSKGRANEKLFF.

This chain uses TRBV7-9 with TRBJ2-3, with 8 bases aligning to TRBD2. CDR1 SEHNR and CDR2 FQNEAQ come from the germline V gene (reference sequence). The CDR3 extends over 17 amino acids. With 5 bases clipped from V and 2 bases from J, the junction kept 12 bases outside the gene matches. The CDR3 coding sequence is TGTGCCAGCAGCCGAGCCCTGCGGGGGGAATACACAGATACGCAGTATTTT. It translates to CASSRALRGEYTDTQYF.

CDR3: CASSVEPIGANVLTF. The DNA of the CDR3 is TGTGCCAGCAGTGTAGAACCCATCGGGGCCAACGTCCTGACTTTC. The chain links TRBV6-4 to TRBJ2-6; D is ambiguous. The CDR3 consists of 15 residues. V was trimmed by 4 bases and J by 4 bases, leaving 11 bases between them. Germline lookup yields CDR1 MRHNA and CDR2 SNTAGT.

This chain uses TRBV5-1 with TRBJ1-2, with no clear D. Germline values: CDR1 SGHRS, CDR2 YFSETQ. The CDR3 covers 13 residues. V lost 3 bases to trimming and J lost 2 bases, with 8 bases between them. CDR3 coding DNA: TGCGCCAGCAGCTCGGACGGGAACTATGGCTACACCTTC. Translation gives CASSSDGNYGYTF.

J is TRBJ1-3 and V is TRBV5-5, with a possible D match to TRBD1 (6 bases). With 4 bases removed from V and 1 base from J, the gap between germline ends came to 9 bases. CDR3 size: 14 residues. Per the germline V gene, CDR1 is SGHKS and CDR2 is YYEKEE (reference sequence). CDR3 nucleotide sequence: TGTGCCAGCAGCGGGGGGGCTTCTGGAAACACCATATATTTT. This encodes CASSGGASGNTIYF.

The V gene is TRBV10-3, the J gene TRBJ1-5; no firm D call. The CDR3 is 14 amino acids. V was clipped by 8 bases and J by 0 bases, with 11 bases between them. Germline V gives CDR1 ENHRY, CDR2 SYGVKD. CDR3: CAIGPGDSNQPQHF. The DNA for the CDR3 is TGTGCCATCGGTCCAGGCGATAGCAATCAGCCCCAGCATTTT.

The V and J genes are TRBV27 and TRBJ1-2; D not certain. Germline CDR1 reads MNHEY; CDR2 reads SMNVEV (reference sequence). Trimming cost V 5 bases and J 2 bases, with 15 bases left between them. The CDR3 is made up of 15 amino acids. CDR3 loop: CASSLARDGNYGYTF. CDR3 DNA sequence: TGTGCCAGCAGTCTAGCAAGGGATGGGAACTATGGCTACACCTTC.

V usage is TRBV12-3 or TRBV12-4 and J usage is TRBJ2-2; D is undetermined. The length of the CDR3 is 13 residues. V lost 1 base, J lost 1 base, and 1 base lay in between. The CDR3 is CASSLGNTGELFF. CDR3 nucleotide sequence: TGTGCCAGCAGTTTAGGGAACACCGGGGAGCTGTTTTTT.

V gene TRBV19 combines with J gene TRBJ2-1; D tentatively fits TRBD1 or TRBD2 (5 bases each). CDR3 length: 11 residues. V lost 3 bases and J lost 9, with 6 bases in between. Germline values: CDR1 LNHDA, CDR2 SQIVND (reference sequence). The CDR3 loop reads CASSIGAEQFF. The CDR3, as DNA: TGTGCCAGTAGTATCGGGGCTGAGCAGTTCTTC. Full variable domain (missing parts from reference TRBV19 and TRBJ2-1): DGGITQSPKYLFRKEGQNVTLSCEQNLNHDAMYWYRQDPGQGLRLIYYSQIVNDFQKGDIAEGYSVSREKKESFPLTVTSAQKNPTAFYLCASSIGAEQFFGPGTRLTVL.

In its sample, this clone was seen a few times. V gene TRBV27 combines with J gene TRBJ1-1; D uncertain. CDR3 length: 13 residues. Germline V gives CDR1 MNHEY, CDR2 SMNVEV (reference sequence). Trimming cost V 3 bases and J 5 bases, with 10 bases left between them. For the CDR3, the DNA is TGTGCCAGCAGTTTTGAGGGAAGGACTGAAGCTTTCTTT. Its protein product is CASSFEGRTEAFF.

The V and J genes are TRBV18 and TRBJ1-2; D gene ambiguous. This CDR3 region has 12 residues. Trimming removed 2 bases at V and 3 bases at J, with 4 bases between. Germline V gene data show CDR1 as KGHSH and CDR2 as LQKENI. CDR3 sequence: CASSPEDYGYTF. CDR3 coding DNA: TGTGCCAGCTCACCAGAGGACTATGGCTACACCTTC.

V usage is TRBV7-3 and J usage is TRBJ1-5; TRBD1 matches at 7 bases. V dropped 5 bases and J dropped 6; count of bases not matched to a gene: 10. There are 15 residues in the CDR3. The germline V gene encodes CDR1 SGHTA and CDR2 FQGTGA. CDR3 in amino acids: CASSIDRELAQPQHF. The CDR3 DNA reads TGTGCCAGCAGCATCGACAGGGAGTTGGCTCAGCCCCAGCATTTT.

This clone was found a few times. This chain uses TRBV5-8 with TRBJ1-6; D gene ambiguous. This CDR3 spans 14 amino acids. The germline V gene has CDR1 SGHTS and CDR2 YDEGEE. V lost 1 base to trimming and J lost 5 bases, with 7 bases between them. CDR3 protein: CASSLRTDNSPLHF. For the CDR3, the DNA is TGTGCCAGCAGCTTGAGGACGGATAATTCACCCCTCCACTTT.

This clone appeared a few times. The chain is built from TRBV7-3 and TRBJ2-1, with TRBD2 identical over 9 bases. The CDR3 is 16 amino acids. Germline V gives CDR1 SGHTA, CDR2 FQGTGA. The V segment lost 4 bases and the J segment 0 bases; nucleotides outside the gene matches: 4. The CDR3 DNA follows: TGTGCCAGCAGCTATCTAGCGGGGAGCTCCTACAATGAGCAGTTCTTC. As protein: CASSYLAGSSYNEQFF.

The chain carries TRBV2 and TRBJ2-3; D is unresolved. Per the germline V gene, CDR1 is SNHLY and CDR2 is FYNNEI. This CDR3 is built from 16 residues. Trimming shortened V by 3 bases and J by 0 bases, and 13 bases separated the two germline ends. The CDR3 loop is CASSDLAVTSTDTQYF. The CDR3 DNA reads as TGTGCCAGCAGTGATCTGGCAGTTACTAGCACAGATACGCAGTATTTT.

The J gene is TRBJ2-7, the V gene TRBV28, with 8 bases identical to TRBD1. The CDR3 has 13 amino acids. Unmatched junction bases numbered 1, after V lost 4 bases and J lost 2 bases. In germline, CDR1 is MDHEN, CDR2 SYDVKM. CDR3 sequence: CASSSDRAYEQYF. The DNA for the CDR3 is TGTGCCAGCAGTTCGGACAGGGCCTACGAGCAGTACTTC.

CDR3 protein: CASSQDSGRAYTF. The DNA for the CDR3 is TGCGCCAGCAGCCAAGATTCCGGCAGGGCCTACACCTTC. This sequence joins TRBV4-3 and TRBJ1-2; a possible D gene is TRBD1 (5 bases). Germline V gene data show CDR1 as LGHNA and CDR2 as YSLEER. The V end lost 0 bases, the J end lost 10 bases, and 12 bases lay between the germline ends. The CDR3 sequence is 13 residues long.

This clone came up a few times. This chain connects TRBV10-3 to TRBJ1-1, with D unresolved. The CDR3 loop spans 13 amino acids. In germline, CDR1 is ENHRY, CDR2 SYGVKD. The V end was cut by 4 bases, the J end by 0 bases, with 6 bases between. The CDR3 DNA reads TGTGCCATCAGTGGCCTGCTGAACACTGAAGCTTTCTTT. Amino acid sequence: CAISGLLNTEAFF.

The chain recombines TRBV19 with TRBJ2-1, with 11 positions matching TRBD2. The CDR3 contains 16 residues. The germline V gene has CDR1 LNHDA and CDR2 SQIVND (reference sequence). Losses at the gene ends were 1 base for V and 4 bases for J; bases not matched to a gene: 3. CDR3 sequence reads: CASSIVGTSGYNEQFF. The CDR3 bases are TGTGCCAGTAGTATAGTCGGGACTAGCGGATACAATGAGCAGTTCTTC.

This clone was seen once. V usage is TRBV4-2 and J usage is TRBJ2-3; no firm D call. The CDR3 length is 13 residues. V was shortened by 1 base and J by 3 bases, with 5 bases between the two germline ends. Germline values: CDR1 LGHNA, CDR2 YNFKEQ. This CDR3 reads CASSQVGTDTQYF. The CDR3 DNA reads TGTGCCAGCAGCCAAGTTGGGACAGATACGCAGTATTTT.

The chain uses TRBV6-6 and TRBJ1-5, with 7 bases that match TRBD1. This CDR3 region has 17 residues. Trimming took 5 bases from V and 2 from J; bases not matched to a gene: 12. Germline V gene data show CDR1 as MNHNY and CDR2 as SVGAGI (reference sequence). The CDR3 here is CASSPPRGKLGNQPQHF. The CDR3 DNA is TGTGCCAGCAGTCCCCCCAGGGGGAAATTGGGCAATCAGCCCCAGCATTTT.

This chain links TRBV20-1 with TRBJ1-2; 10 bases line up with TRBD1. The CDR3 contains 16 residues. Germline CDR1 reads DFQATT; CDR2 reads SNEGSKA (reference sequence). The V segment lost 3 bases and the J segment 7 bases; nucleotides outside the gene matches: 14. The CDR3 sequence: CSASRAVAGQGFGYTF. The DNA for the CDR3 is TGCAGTGCTAGTCGGGCAGTCGCGGGACAGGGGTTTGGCTACACCTTC.